The 8 T cell receptor beta chains given below trace back to one sample, sequenced in a study of patients and donors after allogeneic stem cell transplantation. One entry per CDR3 protein results from TCRdb running MiXCR on the RT-PCR reads. The table includes approximately 150,000 distinct CDR3 sequences, over 35% detected once. Sequenced sample: blood, either unsorted or a sorted T cell fraction (not recorded which). The receptors stem from a human donor who was either an allogeneic HSCT recipient or a stem cell or donor lymphocyte infusion donor (not recorded which). It is not recorded whose cells these are; they may come from a transplant donor.

The rearrangement joins TRBV28 to TRBJ2-7; TRBD2 agrees at 10 bases. The CDR3 spans 15 residues. CDR1 is MDHEN, CDR2 SYDVKM, per germline. Trimming removed 2 bases from V and 3 bases from J; junction bases left unmatched: 4. CDR3 DNA: TGTGCCAGCAGTTTACTAGCGGGGGACTTCTACGAGCAGTACTTC. Translating gives CASSLLAGDFYEQYF.

This clonotype was found a few times. This chain joins TRBV7-8 and TRBJ1-2; no reliable D call. Germline CDR1 and CDR2: SGHVS and FQNEAQ. Trimming shortened V by 0 bases and J by 1 base, and 9 bases separated the two germline ends. The CDR3 covers 15 residues. CDR3 in amino acids: CASSLAGYDNYGYTF. The CDR3 nucleotides read TGTGCCAGCAGCTTAGCCGGGTACGATAACTATGGCTACACCTTC.

Only a few counts were recorded for this clonotype. This sequence joins TRBV12-3 or TRBV12-4 and TRBJ1-5; D might be TRBD1 (5 bases). Trimming removed 5 bases at V and 0 bases at J, with 11 bases between. The length of the CDR3 is 15 residues. CDR3: CASSPGTYSNQPQHF. As DNA, the CDR3 is TGTGCCAGCAGTCCAGGGACCTATAGCAATCAGCCCCAGCATTTT.

This rearrangement joins TRBV24-1 to TRBJ2-1, with 10 bases that match TRBD1. Germline CDR1 and CDR2: KGHDR and SFDVKD. The CDR3 sequence is 16 residues long. V gave up 0 bases and J gave up 5 bases; unmatched junction bases: 3. The CDR3 nucleotides read TGTGCCACCAGTGATTTGGGGACAGGGGTCGACAATGAGCAGTTCTTC. Its protein product is CATSDLGTGVDNEQFF.

The V call is TRBV25-1, the J call TRBJ1-6; D gene unclear. Trimming removed 2 bases at V and 10 bases at J, with 9 bases between. The CDR3 extends over 13 amino acids. Germline V CDR1 and CDR2: MGHDK, SYGVNS. The CDR3 coding sequence is TGTGCCAGCAGTGAAAACGCCCCGTCACCCCTCCACTTT. This sequence encodes CASSENAPSPLHF.

This chain uses TRBV20-1 with TRBJ2-3; 13 nucleotides agree with TRBD2. CDR3 length equals 13 residues. Germline V gives CDR1 DFQATT, CDR2 SNEGSKA (reference sequence). CDR3 DNA: TGCAGCCGGGGACTAGCGGGGCCAGATACGCAGTATTTT. This encodes CSRGLAGPDTQYF.

This clonotype was observed many times. CDR3 sequence reads: CASSFGETGYAEAFF. The CDR3 DNA is TGTGCCAGCAGCTTCGGCGAGACAGGGTACGCTGAAGCTTTCTTT. J is TRBJ1-1 and V is TRBV7-6, with 7 nucleotides matching TRBD1. In germline, CDR1 is SGHVS, CDR2 FNYEAQ. With V trimmed by 3 bases and J by 6 bases, 10 bases remained unmatched. CDR3 size: 15 residues.

The chain joins TRBV7-8 to TRBJ2-1; D may match TRBD1 or TRBD2 (5 bases each). Deletions cut 1 base from V and 9 bases from J, with 10 bases between. This CDR3 spans 13 amino acids. Germline CDR1 SGHVS, CDR2 FQNEAQ. The DNA of the CDR3 is TGTGCCAGCAGCTTAGATCGGGGCGGTGAGCAGTTCTTC. It codes for CASSLDRGGEQFF.